This passage covers 12 T cell receptor beta chains from one sample sequenced in a study of blood T cell repertoires in COVID-19. Sequencing used immunoSEQ multiplex PCR; TCRdb keeps in-frame clones, though not all of them. The repertoire has roughly 140,000 clones, around 81% of them found once; the top ten carry about 3%. The sequencing input was peripheral blood. These receptors were taken from a woman aged 40 to 50 with active or convalescent COVID-19.

The chain is built from TRBV7-7 and TRBJ2-2, with TRBD2 matching over 14 bases. The CDR3 has 17 residues. V dropped 4 bases and J dropped 5; count of bases not matched to a gene: 6. The germline CDR1 and CDR2 sequences are SSHAT and FNYEAQ (reference sequence). The CDR3 sequence is CASSYGLAGGRTGELFF. The CDR3 DNA is TGTGCCAGCAGCTATGGACTAGCGGGAGGACGGACCGGGGAGCTGTTTTTT.

The chain employs TRBV2 and TRBJ1-6; possible D gene TRBD1, 6 bases. V lost 8 bases and J lost 9, with 14 bases in between. The V gene's germline CDR1 is SNHLY and CDR2 FYNNEI. The CDR3 has 13 residues. The CDR3 reads CASLRDKGSPLHF. The CDR3 DNA reads TGTGCCAGCCTCCGGGACAAGGGTTCACCCCTCCACTTT. The complete variable domain, with remaining parts taken from reference TRBV2 and TRBJ1-6, reads EPEVTQTPSHQVTQMGQEVILRCVPISNHLYFYWYRQILGQKVEFLVSFYNNEISEKSEIFDDQFSVERPDGSNFTLKIRSTKLEDSAMYFCASLRDKGSPLHFGNGTRLTVT.

In its sample, this clone was seen a few times. CDR3 residues: CATSRNREYGYTF. CDR3 DNA: TGTGCCACCAGCAGAAACCGAGAGTATGGCTACACCTTC. The V gene is TRBV15, the J gene TRBJ1-2; unclear D gene. The germline V gene has CDR1 LNHNV and CDR2 YYDKDF (reference sequence). With 2 bases removed from V and 5 bases from J, the gap between germline ends came to 9 bases. There are 13 residues in the CDR3.

The rearrangement joins TRBV6-5 to TRBJ1-3; 10 positions match TRBD1. The germline V gene has CDR1 MNHEY and CDR2 SVGAGI. V lost 6 bases and J lost 4; bases outside the gene matches: 6. The CDR3 runs 15 residues. Written as DNA, the CDR3 is TGTGCCAGCAGATACGACAGGGGGCCCGGAAACACCATATATTTT. Its translation: CASRYDRGPGNTIYF.

The rearrangement links TRBV28 to TRBJ1-6; the match to TRBD1 covers 7 bases. The germline CDR1 and CDR2 sequences are MDHEN and SYDVKM. CDR3 length: 15 residues. With V trimmed by 6 bases and J by 7 bases, 9 bases remained unmatched. CDR3 bases: TGTGCCAGCAGAGATAACAGGGGAAGGAATTCACCCCTCCACTTT. This gives the protein CASRDNRGRNSPLHF.

This chain connects TRBV11-2 to TRBJ1-2; 9 bases are a match to TRBD1. The germline CDR1 and CDR2 sequences are SGHAT and FQNNGV. Losses at the gene ends were 4 bases for V and 1 base for J; bases not matched to a gene: 4. The CDR3 contains 15 residues. The CDR3, as DNA: TGTGCCAGCAGCTCCCCGGACAGGGGTAACTATGGCTACACCTTC. This translates into CASSSPDRGNYGYTF.

This chain joins TRBV28 and TRBJ1-6, with D perhaps matching TRBD1 (6 bases). This CDR3 is 15 amino acids long. Trimming shortened V by 3 bases and J by 8 bases, and 14 bases separated the two germline ends. Germline V gene data show CDR1 as MDHEN and CDR2 as SYDVKM. The CDR3 coding sequence is TGTGCCAGCAGTTTTGTCGCAGGGGATCATTCACCCCTCCACTTT. Its translation is CASSFVAGDHSPLHF. Full variable domain (remainder filled in from reference TRBV28 and TRBJ1-6): DVKVTQSSRYLVKRTGEKVFLECVQDMDHENMFWYRQDPGLGLRLIYFSYDVKMKEKGDIPEGYSVSREKKERFSLILESASTNQTSMYLCASSFVAGDHSPLHFGNGTRLTVT.

This clone turned up a few times. The CDR3 spells CASSRGTGYNEQFF. The DNA for the CDR3 is TGTGCCAGCAGTCGGGGGACAGGGTACAATGAGCAGTTCTTC. The genes are TRBV28 and TRBJ2-1; 9 nucleotides align to TRBD1. The CDR3 consists of 14 residues. V lost 5 bases to trimming and J lost 4 bases; unmatched junction nucleotides: 3. The V gene's germline CDR1 is MDHEN and CDR2 SYDVKM.

The chain recombines TRBV28 with TRBJ1-4; the D gene is possibly TRBD1 (6 bases). This CDR3 spans 13 amino acids. The germline V and J ends were trimmed by 7 bases and 5 bases, with 11 bases remaining between them. Germline-derived CDR1 and CDR2 are MDHEN and SYDVKM. CDR3 residues: CASKRGGNEKLFF. In nucleotides, the CDR3 is TGTGCCAGCAAGAGGGGGGGAAATGAAAAACTGTTTTTT.

The chain links TRBV6-5 to TRBJ2-7; tentatively, D is TRBD2 (6 bases). CDR1 is MNHEY and CDR2 is SVGAGI in the germline V gene. V was trimmed by 6 bases and J by 7 bases, leaving 13 bases between them. There are 12 residues in the CDR3. Written as DNA, the CDR3 is TGTGCCAGCAGAGTGGGTGGGGGGGAGCAGTACTTC. Translating gives CASRVGGGEQYF.

The chain has TRBV3-1 (or the pseudogene TRBV3-2) and TRBJ2-1, with D hard to call. The CDR3 spans 11 residues. Germline V gives CDR1 LGHDT, CDR2 YNNKEL (reference sequence). V was shortened by 7 bases and J by 4 bases, with 5 bases between the two germline ends. CDR3 DNA sequence: TGTGCCAGCACCCCGTACAATGAGCAGTTCTTC. Its protein is CASTPYNEQFF.

V and J are TRBV11-3 and TRBJ2-1; TRBD2 matches at 8 bases. Trimming took 5 bases from V and 0 from J; bases not matched to a gene: 6. Germline V gives CDR1 SGHNT, CDR2 YENEEA. The length of the CDR3 is 16 residues. The CDR3 DNA follows: TGTGCCAGCAGCCCCTCCGGGACTAGCTCCTACAATGAGCAGTTCTTC. Translated: CASSPSGTSSYNEQFF. Supplemented by reference TRBV11-3 and TRBJ2-1, the full variable domain reads EAGVVQSPRYKIIEKKQPVAFWCNPISGHNTLYWYLQNLGQGPELLIRYENEEAVDDSQLPKDRFSAERLKGVDSTLKIQPAELGDSAVYLCASSPSGTSSYNEQFFGPGTRLTVL.